This TCR beta chain derives from a study of cytomegalovirus exposure and HLA in healthy donors. General observations from the study: In the approximately 120 validation repertoires, a later analysis found that first-cohort TCR clusters tended to co-occur.

This CDR3 contains 16 residues. Per germline, CDR1 SEHNR and CDR2 FQNEAQ (reference sequence). V was clipped by 1 base and J by 1 base; unmatched bases: 2. This clone was counted once. Its specificity is unknown. TCRdb's table, derived via immunoSEQ multiplex PCR, lists solely in-frame clones and lacks some. The repertoire has about 150,000 clones, 75% to 90% of them found once; the top ten carry over 9%. The J gene is TRBJ2-5, the V gene TRBV7-9, with 11 bases matching TRBD2. The sample comprised PBMCs. The receptor comes from a woman aged 18 to 35 in good health and CMV-seropositive. The CDR3 bases are TGTGCCAGCAGCTTAGGGCTAGCGGGGGGCCAAGAGACCCAGTACTTC. It encodes CASSLGLAGGQETQYF.